The 23 T cell receptor beta chains below all came from one sample that was sequenced in a study of human CD8 memory T cell subsets. UMI-labeled 5' RACE generated the TCR beta libraries. TCRdb reprocessed the 5' RACE reads; each CDR3 protein has one entry and no DNA is given. The sample table sets out over 10,000 distinct CDR3 sequences. The sample consisted of CD8+ T cells from PBMCs. These receptors originate from a human donor in good health.

The chain recombines TRBV27 with TRBJ2-1; no DNA is available, so the TRBD1 call from TCRdb remains unchecked. CDR1 and CDR2 from the germline V gene are MNHEY and SMNVEV (reference sequence). The CDR3 spans 13 residues. The CDR3 is CASSTTGYNEQFF.

This clonotype is classed as medium-sized (0.01 to 0.1%) by frequency. The V gene is TRBV7-6, the J gene TRBJ2-1. CDR1 and CDR2 (germline): SGHVS, FNYEAQ. This CDR3 spans 12 amino acids. The CDR3 sequence: CASSLTPFWQFF.

This clonotype is called medium-sized based on its frequency. The chain employs TRBV30 and TRBJ1-3. CDR1 GTSNPN and CDR2 SVGIG come from the germline V gene (reference sequence). CDR3 length: 16 residues. This chain's CDR3 is CAWRLDDLSSGNTIYF.

The chain combines TRBV7-3 with TRBJ2-1; the D call of TRBD1 rests on TCRdb alone, since no DNA is present to check it. Germline CDR1 is SGHTA and CDR2 is FQGTGA. CDR3 size: 12 residues. This CDR3 is CASSPTGSEQFF. Full variable domain (rest looked up from reference TRBV7-3 and TRBJ2-1): GAGVSQTPSNKVTEKGKYVELRCDPISGHTALYWYRQSLGQGPEFLIYFQGTGAADDSGLPNDRFFAVRPEGSVSTLKIQRTERGDSAVYLCASSPTGSEQFFGPGTRLTVL.

The J gene is TRBJ2-2, the V gene TRBV7-2; the D call from TCRdb, TRBD1, cannot be confirmed without DNA. CDR1 SGHTA and CDR2 FQGNSA come from the germline V gene. CDR3 size: 14 residues. The CDR3 region is CASSLAGGTGELFF.

J is TRBJ2-5 and V is TRBV11-2; the D call of TRBD1 rests on TCRdb alone, since no DNA is present to check it. The germline CDR1 and CDR2 sequences are SGHAT and FQNNGV. CDR3 length: 16 amino acids. CDR3 region: CASSSPRDTRQETQYF.

The chain links TRBV7-9 to TRBJ2-7; TCRdb's assignment of TRBD2 cannot be checked, as there is no DNA. This CDR3 comprises 14 residues. Germline lookup yields CDR1 SEHNR and CDR2 FQNEAQ (reference sequence). CDR3: CASQPGASSYEQYF.

The genes are TRBV7-3 and TRBJ2-1; lacking DNA, the TRBD1 call made by TCRdb goes unchecked. The CDR3 consists of 15 residues. CDR1 is SGHTA, CDR2 FQGTGA, per germline. The CDR3 sequence is CASSLMGQAYNEQFF.

This sequence joins TRBV5-1 and TRBJ2-1; TCRdb designates TRBD1, a call that cannot be tested without DNA. The CDR3 has 15 residues. Germline V gene data show CDR1 as SGHRS and CDR2 as YFSETQ. The CDR3 region is CASSLDLGTYNEQFF.

The rearrangement joins TRBV7-3 to TRBJ2-1; TCRdb proposes TRBD2, but this gene call is untestable without DNA. In germline, CDR1 is SGHTA, CDR2 FQGTGA. This CDR3 has 15 amino acids. CDR3 in amino acids: CASSPGLAGGAGQFF.

CDR3 sequence reads: CAWSAGTDYEQYF. The chain joins TRBV30 to TRBJ2-7; TCRdb's D call of TRBD1 is untestable without DNA. Germline V gene sequence: CDR1 GTSNPN, CDR2 SVGIG (reference sequence). There are 13 residues in the CDR3.

This chain links TRBV7-2 with TRBJ2-7; without DNA, the TCRdb call of TRBD1 cannot be checked. Germline CDR1 is SGHTA and CDR2 is FQGNSA. The CDR3 sequence is 15 residues long. The chain's CDR3 is CASSLDLSLGHEQYF.

The chain joins TRBV27 to TRBJ2-7; there is no DNA to check the TCRdb D call of TRBD2. Germline values: CDR1 MNHEY, CDR2 SMNVEV (reference sequence). This CDR3 contains 16 residues. The CDR3 loop reads CASSLSSSGFSYEQYF.

The chain employs TRBV19 and TRBJ2-1; absent DNA, TCRdb's TRBD2 call cannot be checked. Germline V gene data show CDR1 as LNHDA and CDR2 as SQIVND (reference sequence). The CDR3 has 13 amino acids. The CDR3 region is CASSRDLDNEQFF.

J is TRBJ2-3 and V is TRBV19. The CDR3 has 15 residues. CDR1 LNHDA and CDR2 SQIVND come from the germline V gene (reference sequence). This CDR3 is CASSITFVSTDTQYF.

The chain combines TRBV4-3 with TRBJ2-7; the D call of TRBD1 rests on TCRdb alone, since no DNA is present to check it. The germline CDR1 and CDR2 sequences are LGHNA and YSLEER. The CDR3 runs to 14 residues. The CDR3 protein is CASSQDPGSYEQYF.

CDR3 region: CASRARGQEKLFF. The chain couples TRBV7-6 to TRBJ1-4; with no DNA, the TCRdb D assignment of TRBD1 cannot be verified. Germline CDR1 reads SGHVS; CDR2 reads FNYEAQ. This CDR3 contains 13 residues.

This chain connects TRBV20-1 to TRBJ1-1; TCRdb calls TRBD1, which cannot be checked without DNA. CDR1 and CDR2 (germline): DFQATT, SNEGSKA (reference sequence). There are 18 residues in the CDR3. The CDR3 loop is CSARSPGSDLPMNTEAFF.

This clonotype is labeled medium-sized based on frequency. This chain joins TRBV7-9 and TRBJ1-4. This CDR3 region has 14 residues. Germline V gives CDR1 SEHNR, CDR2 FQNEAQ (reference sequence). The CDR3: CASSSEGSYEKLFF. The entire variable domain, with the rest obtained from reference TRBV7-9 and TRBJ1-4, is as follows: DTGVSQNPRHKITKRGQNVTFRCDPISEHNRLYWYRQTLGQGPEFLTYFQNEAQLEKSRLLSDRFSAERPKGSFSTLEIQRTEQGDSAMYLCASSSEGSYEKLFFGSGTQLSVL.

The chain uses TRBV6-2 or TRBV6-3 and TRBJ1-5; with no DNA, the TCRdb D assignment of TRBD1 cannot be verified. The CDR3 is 16 amino acids. Germline V lookup: CDR1 MNHEY, CDR2 SVGEGT. Here the CDR3 reads CASSTSGDESNQPQHF.

The V and J genes are TRBV7-2 and TRBJ2-3; TCRdb proposes TRBD2, but this gene call is untestable without DNA. CDR3 length equals 18 residues. Germline V lookup: CDR1 SGHTA, CDR2 FQGNSA. CDR3 amino acids: CASSPGLAGGQRTDTQYF.

The V and J genes are TRBV2 and TRBJ1-4; TCRdb's assignment of TRBD1 cannot be checked, as there is no DNA. CDR3 length: 13 amino acids. Germline-derived CDR1 and CDR2 are SNHLY and FYNNEI. The CDR3 loop is CASLQGLSEKLFF.

This sequence joins TRBV7-8 and TRBJ2-7; TCRdb's assignment of TRBD1 cannot be checked, as there is no DNA. The CDR3 covers 14 residues. The germline CDR1 and CDR2 sequences are SGHVS and FQNEAQ. The CDR3: CASSLLQGAYEQYF.